What follows are 8 T cell receptor beta chains derived from one specimen sequenced in a study of blood T cell repertoires in COVID-19. Profiled with immunoSEQ multiplex PCR; TCRdb holds only in-frame clones, not every one. The sample carries 350,000 to 550,000 clones, 70% to 90% recorded once. Sequences were obtained from PBMCs or T cells enriched from blood (not recorded which). These receptors all stem from a woman between 18 and 29 years old with acute COVID-19.

This clone has a handful of counts. In DNA, the CDR3 is TGTGCCAGTAGTATGGGGACAGGGGAATTTGATGAAGCTTTCTTT. Encoded protein: CASSMGTGEFDEAFF. The chain employs TRBV19 and TRBJ1-1; TRBD1 agrees at 10 bases. The length of the CDR3 is 15 residues. Germline-derived CDR1 and CDR2 are LNHDA and SQIVND (reference sequence). The ends lost 3 bases at V and 7 bases at J; junction bases unmatched: 8. The variable domain in full, with the rest retrieved from reference TRBV19 and TRBJ1-1, is DGGITQSPKYLFRKEGQNVTLSCEQNLNHDAMYWYRQDPGQGLRLIYYSQIVNDFQKGDIAEGYSVSREKKESFPLTVTSAQKNPTAFYLCASSMGTGEFDEAFFGQGTRLTVV.

A remark on this clone: One end of the junction does not line up with germline, which may come from a read error. J is TRBJ1-1 and V is TRBV7-7, with a possible D match to TRBD1 (5 bases). The length of the CDR3 is 13 residues. CDR1 SSHAT and CDR2 FNYEAQ come from the germline V gene (reference sequence). The CDR3 protein is CASSSDTNTEAFF. CDR3 coding DNA: TGTGCTAGCAGCTCGGACACGAACACTGAAGCTTTCTTT.

The V and J genes are TRBV18 and TRBJ2-5; 8 bases are a match to TRBD1. The V and J ends lost 3 bases and 5 bases, in that order; junction bases with no gene match: 5. Per germline, CDR1 KGHSH and CDR2 LQKENI. The CDR3 contains 14 residues. CDR3 nucleotides: TGTGCCAGCTCACCGACAGGGGTGGTGGAGACCCAGTACTTC. This encodes CASSPTGVVETQYF.

The chain combines TRBV28 with TRBJ2-7; the match to TRBD1 covers 8 bases. Germline CDR1 reads MDHEN; CDR2 reads SYDVKM. The V and J ends lost 6 bases and 3 bases, in that order; junction bases with no gene match: 7. This CDR3 is built from 14 residues. CDR3: CASSIGQGFYEQYF. The CDR3 DNA reads as TGTGCCAGCAGCATCGGACAGGGTTTCTACGAGCAGTACTTC.

The rearrangement uses TRBV28 and TRBJ1-4; 8 bases fit TRBD1. The trim removed 7 bases at V and 8 bases at J, leaving 9 bases unmatched. The CDR3 is 14 amino acids. Per the germline V gene, CDR1 is MDHEN and CDR2 is SYDVKM. The CDR3 spells CASILTGEGEKLFF. The CDR3 nucleotides read TGTGCCAGCATCCTGACAGGGGAGGGGGAAAAACTGTTTTTT.

V gene TRBV5-4 combines with J gene TRBJ1-1, with 7 bases matching TRBD1. The V segment lost 6 bases and the J segment 6 bases; nucleotides outside the gene matches: 8. The length of the CDR3 is 13 residues. Germline loops: CDR1 SGHNT, CDR2 YYREEE (reference sequence). The CDR3 here is CASIQQGDPEAFF. In nucleotides, the CDR3 is TGTGCCAGCATCCAGCAGGGGGATCCTGAAGCTTTCTTT.

The chain is built from TRBV5-4 and TRBJ2-2; D gene ambiguous. Trimming cost V 4 bases and J 4 bases, with 8 bases left between them. The CDR3 consists of 13 residues. Germline V CDR1 and CDR2: SGHNT, YYREEE (reference sequence). CDR3 bases: TGTGCCAGCAGCCCCTTGAGCACCGGGGAGCTGTTTTTT. Protein product: CASSPLSTGELFF.

The chain is built from TRBV7-8 and TRBJ1-2; 11 nucleotides line up with TRBD1. J gave up 4 bases and V 5 bases, and 3 bases lay outside the gene matches. Per germline, CDR1 SGHVS and CDR2 FQNEAQ. The CDR3 is made up of 14 amino acids. The CDR3 sequence is CASSPGQGGYGYTF. CDR3 DNA: TGTGCCAGCAGCCCGGGACAGGGGGGCTATGGCTACACCTTC.